This TCR beta chain was sequenced in a study of cytomegalovirus exposure and HLA in healthy donors. Points from the study as a whole: Within an earlier analysis, most TCR beta V segments proved productive either about 87% or about 30% of the time. Reports indicated that the classifier achieved high specificity and sensitivity in diagnosing cytomegalovirus status.

Concerning this clone: The antigen is unknown.

There are 13 residues in the CDR3. Per the germline V gene, CDR1 is MRHNA and CDR2 is SNTAGT. The J segment lost 16 bases and the V segment lost 0 bases, leaving 7 bases of the junction unmatched. The PCR had 60 Vbeta and 13 Jbeta primers. Some clones are missing from TCRdb's copy, which holds only in-frame ones; the method was immunoSEQ multiplex PCR. The sample lists 160,000 or so clones, approximately 82% occurring once. At collection, donors were nominally healthy, but unrecorded immune exposures were probable. The chain carries TRBV6-4 and TRBJ2-1; 9 bases line up with TRBD2. Material for sequencing was PBMCs. This clonotype was sampled from a male donor in good health and CMV-seronegative. CDR3 nucleotides: TGTGCCAGCAGTGACTCGAGCAGCGGGAGGCCATTCTTC. Residues: CASSDSSSGRPFF.